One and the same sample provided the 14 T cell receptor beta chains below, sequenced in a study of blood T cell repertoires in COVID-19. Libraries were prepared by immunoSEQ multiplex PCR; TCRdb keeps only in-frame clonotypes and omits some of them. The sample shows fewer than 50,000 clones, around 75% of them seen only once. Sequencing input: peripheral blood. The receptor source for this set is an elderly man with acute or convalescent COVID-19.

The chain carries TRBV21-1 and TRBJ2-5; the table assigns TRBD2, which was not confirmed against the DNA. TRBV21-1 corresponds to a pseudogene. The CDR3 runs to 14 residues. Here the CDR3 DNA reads TGTGCCAGCAGCAAAGCGGGGGGCCAAGAGACCCAGTACTTC. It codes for CASSKAGGQETQYF.

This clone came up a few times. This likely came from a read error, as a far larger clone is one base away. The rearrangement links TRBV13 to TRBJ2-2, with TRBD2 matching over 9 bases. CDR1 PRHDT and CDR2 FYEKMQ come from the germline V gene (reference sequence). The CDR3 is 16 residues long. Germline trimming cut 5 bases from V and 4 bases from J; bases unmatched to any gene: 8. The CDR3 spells CASSPGTSWTTGELFF. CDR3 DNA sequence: TGTGCCAGCAGCCCCGGGACTAGCTGGACCACCGGGGAGCTGTTTTTT.

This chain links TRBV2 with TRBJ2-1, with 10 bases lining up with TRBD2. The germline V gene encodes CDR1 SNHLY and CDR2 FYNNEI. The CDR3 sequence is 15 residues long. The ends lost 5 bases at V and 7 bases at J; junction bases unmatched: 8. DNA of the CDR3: TGTGCCAGCAGTTTACTAGCGGGAAGTTTTAATGAGCAGTTCTTC. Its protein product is CASSLLAGSFNEQFF.

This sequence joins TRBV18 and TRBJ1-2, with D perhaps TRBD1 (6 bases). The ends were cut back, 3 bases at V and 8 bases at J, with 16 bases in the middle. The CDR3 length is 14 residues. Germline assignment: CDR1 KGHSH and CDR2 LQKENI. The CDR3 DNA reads TGTGCCAGCTCACCCTACGAGGCAGGGGTCGGCTACACCTTC. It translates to CASSPYEAGVGYTF.

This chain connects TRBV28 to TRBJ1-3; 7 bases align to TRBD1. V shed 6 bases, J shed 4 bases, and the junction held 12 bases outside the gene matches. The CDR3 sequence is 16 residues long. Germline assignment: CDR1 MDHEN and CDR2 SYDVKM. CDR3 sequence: CASSFDRATLGNTIYF. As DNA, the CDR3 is TGTGCCAGCAGCTTCGACAGGGCTACTCTGGGAAACACCATATATTTT.

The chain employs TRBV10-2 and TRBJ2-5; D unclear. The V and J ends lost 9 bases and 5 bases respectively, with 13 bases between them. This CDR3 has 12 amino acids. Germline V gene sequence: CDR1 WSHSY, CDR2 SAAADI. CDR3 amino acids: CASAFTGETQYF. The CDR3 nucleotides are TGCGCCAGTGCCTTTACCGGGGAGACCCAGTACTTC.

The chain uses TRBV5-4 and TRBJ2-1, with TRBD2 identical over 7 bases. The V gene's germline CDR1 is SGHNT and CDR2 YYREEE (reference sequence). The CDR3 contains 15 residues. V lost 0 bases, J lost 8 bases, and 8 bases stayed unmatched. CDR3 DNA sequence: TGTGCCAGCAGCTTGGTAACCGGGAGGAACGATGAGCAGTTCTTC. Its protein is CASSLVTGRNDEQFF. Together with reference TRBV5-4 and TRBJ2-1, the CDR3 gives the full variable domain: ETGVTQSPTHLIKTRGQQVTLRCSSQSGHNTVSWYQQALGQGPQFIFQYYREEENGRGNFPPRFSGLQFPNYSSELNVNALELDDSALYLCASSLVTGRNDEQFFGPGTRLTVL.

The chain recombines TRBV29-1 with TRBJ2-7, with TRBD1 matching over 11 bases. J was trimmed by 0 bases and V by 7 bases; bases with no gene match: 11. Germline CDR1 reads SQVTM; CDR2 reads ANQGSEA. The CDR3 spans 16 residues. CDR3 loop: CSATGTGGFYSYEQYF. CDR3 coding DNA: TGCAGCGCTACCGGGACAGGGGGATTTTACTCCTACGAGCAGTACTTC.

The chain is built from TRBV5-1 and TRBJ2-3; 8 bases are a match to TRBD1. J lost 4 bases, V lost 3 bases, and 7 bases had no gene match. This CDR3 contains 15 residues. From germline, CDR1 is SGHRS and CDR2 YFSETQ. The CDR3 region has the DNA TGCGCCAGCAGCTCAAACGGACAGGGTTCAGATACGCAGTATTTT. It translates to CASSSNGQGSDTQYF. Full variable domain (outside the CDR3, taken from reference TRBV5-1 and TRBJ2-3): KAGVTQTPRYLIKTRGQQVTLSCSPISGHRSVSWYQQTPGQGLQFLFEYFSETQRNKGNFPGRFSGRQFSNSRSEMNVSTLELGDSALYLCASSSNGQGSDTQYFGPGTRLTVL.

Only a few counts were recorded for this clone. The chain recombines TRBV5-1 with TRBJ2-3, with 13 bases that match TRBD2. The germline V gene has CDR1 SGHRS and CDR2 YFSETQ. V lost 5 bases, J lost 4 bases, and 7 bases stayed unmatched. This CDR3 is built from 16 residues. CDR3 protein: CASRKVLAGGADTQYF. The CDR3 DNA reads TGCGCCAGCAGAAAAGTACTAGCGGGAGGGGCAGATACGCAGTATTTT.

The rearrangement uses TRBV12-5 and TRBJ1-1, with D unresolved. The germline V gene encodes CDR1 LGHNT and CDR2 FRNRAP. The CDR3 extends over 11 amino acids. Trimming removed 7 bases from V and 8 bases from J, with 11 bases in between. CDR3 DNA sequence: TGTGCTAGTGCCAACTGGAGAGAAGCTTTCTTT. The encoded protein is CASANWREAFF.

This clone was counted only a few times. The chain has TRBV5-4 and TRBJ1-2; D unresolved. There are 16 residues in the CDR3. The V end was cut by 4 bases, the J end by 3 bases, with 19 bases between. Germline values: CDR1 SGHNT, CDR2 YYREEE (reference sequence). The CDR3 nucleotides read TGTGCCAGCAGCCCTTTCGGGTCCCTGAGTGACTATGGCTACACCTTC. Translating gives CASSPFGSLSDYGYTF. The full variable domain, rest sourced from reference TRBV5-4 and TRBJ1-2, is ETGVTQSPTHLIKTRGQQVTLRCSSQSGHNTVSWYQQALGQGPQFIFQYYREEENGRGNFPPRFSGLQFPNYSSELNVNALELDDSALYLCASSPFGSLSDYGYTFGSGTRLTVV.

DNA of the CDR3: TGTGCCGCCTCACGAGGGGGCAGGTCCTACAATGAGCAGTTCTTC. Translation: CAASRGGRSYNEQFF. The chain uses TRBV19 and TRBJ2-1; TRBD1 agrees at 7 bases. Trimming took 11 bases from V and 1 from J; bases not matched to a gene: 11. The length of the CDR3 is 15 residues. CDR1 is LNHDA, CDR2 SQIVND, per germline (reference sequence).

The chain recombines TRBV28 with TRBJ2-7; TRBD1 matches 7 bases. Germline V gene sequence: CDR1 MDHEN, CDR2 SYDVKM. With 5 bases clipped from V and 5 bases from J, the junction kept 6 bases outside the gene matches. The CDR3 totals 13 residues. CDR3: CASSLTGVDEQYF. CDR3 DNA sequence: TGTGCCAGCAGTCTTACAGGGGTGGACGAGCAGTACTTC. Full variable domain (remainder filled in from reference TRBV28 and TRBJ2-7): DVKVTQSSRYLVKRTGEKVFLECVQDMDHENMFWYRQDPGLGLRLIYFSYDVKMKEKGDIPEGYSVSREKKERFSLILESASTNQTSMYLCASSLTGVDEQYFGPGTRLTVT.